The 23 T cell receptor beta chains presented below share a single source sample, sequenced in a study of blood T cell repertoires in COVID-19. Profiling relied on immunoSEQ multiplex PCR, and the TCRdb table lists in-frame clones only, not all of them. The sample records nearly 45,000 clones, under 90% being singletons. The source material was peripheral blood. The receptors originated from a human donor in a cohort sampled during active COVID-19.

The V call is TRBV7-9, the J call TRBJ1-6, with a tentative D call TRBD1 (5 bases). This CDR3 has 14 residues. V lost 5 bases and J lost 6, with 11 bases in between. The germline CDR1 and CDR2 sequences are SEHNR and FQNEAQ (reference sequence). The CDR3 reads CASSPGFGNSPLHF. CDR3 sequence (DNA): TGTGCCAGCAGCCCAGGGTTCGGTAATTCACCCCTCCACTTT.

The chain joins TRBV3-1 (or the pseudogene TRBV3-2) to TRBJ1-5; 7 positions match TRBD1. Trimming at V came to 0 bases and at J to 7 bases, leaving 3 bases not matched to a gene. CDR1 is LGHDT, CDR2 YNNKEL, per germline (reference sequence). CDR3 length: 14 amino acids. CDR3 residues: CASSQEVRGQPQHF. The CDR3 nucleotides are TGTGCCAGCAGCCAAGAGGTCAGGGGGCAGCCCCAGCATTTT.

CDR3 loop: CASSGEMNTEAFF. The DNA of the CDR3 is TGCGCCAGCAGTGGGGAGATGAACACTGAAGCTTTCTTT. V usage is TRBV10-2 and J usage is TRBJ1-1; D uncertain. Germline loops: CDR1 WSHSY, CDR2 SAAADI. Between the trimmed V and J ends, which lost 4 bases and 0 bases, there was a span of 6 bases. The CDR3 consists of 13 residues.

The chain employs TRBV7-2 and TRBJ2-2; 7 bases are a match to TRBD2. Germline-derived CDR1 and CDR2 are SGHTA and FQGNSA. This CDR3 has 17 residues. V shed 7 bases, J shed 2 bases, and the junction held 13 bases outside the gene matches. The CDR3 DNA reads TGTGCCAGCACCCCAGGGTATGGCGGGGGAAACACCGGGGAGCTGTTTTTT. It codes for CASTPGYGGGNTGELFF.

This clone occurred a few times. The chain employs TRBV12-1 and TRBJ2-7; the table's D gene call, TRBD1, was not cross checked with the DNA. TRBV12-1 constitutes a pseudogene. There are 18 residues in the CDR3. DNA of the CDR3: TGTGCCAGCAGCCTTAAACTTCCGGGACAGGGGCCTACCTACGAGCAGTACTTC. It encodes CASSLKLPGQGPTYEQYF.

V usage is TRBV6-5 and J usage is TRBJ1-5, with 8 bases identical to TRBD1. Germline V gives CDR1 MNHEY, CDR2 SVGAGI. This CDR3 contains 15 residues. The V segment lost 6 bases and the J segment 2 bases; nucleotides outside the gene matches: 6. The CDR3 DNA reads TGTGCCAGCAGCCTGAAGGGACAGGGCAATCAGCCCCAGCATTTT. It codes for CASSLKGQGNQPQHF.

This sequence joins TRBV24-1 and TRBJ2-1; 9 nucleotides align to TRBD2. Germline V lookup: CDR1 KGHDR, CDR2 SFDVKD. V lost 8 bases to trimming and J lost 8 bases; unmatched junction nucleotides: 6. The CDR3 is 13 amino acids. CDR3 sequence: CATTPSGEDEQFF. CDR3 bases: TGTGCCACCACCCCTAGCGGGGAGGATGAGCAGTTCTTC.

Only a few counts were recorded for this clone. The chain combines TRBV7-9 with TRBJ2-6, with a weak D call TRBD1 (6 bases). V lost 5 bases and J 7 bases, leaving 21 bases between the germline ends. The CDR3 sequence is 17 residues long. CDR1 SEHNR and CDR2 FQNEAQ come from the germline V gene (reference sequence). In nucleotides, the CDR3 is TGTGCCAGCAGCCCCCGGACAGAAGTCTGGGTAGCCAACGTCCTGACTTTC. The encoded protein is CASSPRTEVWVANVLTF. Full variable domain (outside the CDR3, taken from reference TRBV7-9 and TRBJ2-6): DTGVSQNPRHKITKRGQNVTFRCDPISEHNRLYWYRQTLGQGPEFLTYFQNEAQLEKSRLLSDRFSAERPKGSFSTLEIQRTEQGDSAMYLCASSPRTEVWVANVLTFGAGSRLTVL.

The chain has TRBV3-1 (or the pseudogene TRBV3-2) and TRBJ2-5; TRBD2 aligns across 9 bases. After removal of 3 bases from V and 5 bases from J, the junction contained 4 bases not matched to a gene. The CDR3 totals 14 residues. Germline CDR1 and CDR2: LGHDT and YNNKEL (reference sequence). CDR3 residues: CASSHSGGGETQYF. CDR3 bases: TGTGCCAGCAGCCATAGCGGGGGTGGTGAGACCCAGTACTTC.

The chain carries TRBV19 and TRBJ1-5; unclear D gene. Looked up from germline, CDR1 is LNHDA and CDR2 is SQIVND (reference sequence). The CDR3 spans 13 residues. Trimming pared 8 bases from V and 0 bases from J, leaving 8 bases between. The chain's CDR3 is CASEGASNQPQHF. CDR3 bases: TGTGCCAGTGAAGGAGCTAGCAATCAGCCCCAGCATTTT. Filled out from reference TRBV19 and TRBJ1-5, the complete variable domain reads DGGITQSPKYLFRKEGQNVTLSCEQNLNHDAMYWYRQDPGQGLRLIYYSQIVNDFQKGDIAEGYSVSREKKESFPLTVTSAQKNPTAFYLCASEGASNQPQHFGDGTRLSIL.

CDR3: CASSPGGGETQYF. Written as DNA, the CDR3 is TGTGCCAGCAGCCCGGGGGGTGGGGAGACCCAGTACTTC. The chain is built from TRBV5-4 and TRBJ2-5, with TRBD2 matching over 7 bases. Germline CDR1 reads SGHNT; CDR2 reads YYREEE (reference sequence). The CDR3 extends over 13 amino acids. V lost 4 bases and J lost 5; bases outside the gene matches: 5.

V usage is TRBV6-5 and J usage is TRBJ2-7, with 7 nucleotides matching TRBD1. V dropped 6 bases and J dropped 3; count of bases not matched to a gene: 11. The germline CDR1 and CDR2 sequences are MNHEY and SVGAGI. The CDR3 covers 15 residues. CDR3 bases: TGTGCCAGCAGCGCCCCGGGCCAGGGGGTCTACGAGCAGTACTTC. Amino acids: CASSAPGQGVYEQYF.

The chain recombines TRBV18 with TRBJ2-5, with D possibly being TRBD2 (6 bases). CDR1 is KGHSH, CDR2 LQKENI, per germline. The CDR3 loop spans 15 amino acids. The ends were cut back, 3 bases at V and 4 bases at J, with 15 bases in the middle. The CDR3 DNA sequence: TGTGCCAGCTCACCGGGGACTCGCCCGGGAGAGACCCAGTACTTC. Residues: CASSPGTRPGETQYF.

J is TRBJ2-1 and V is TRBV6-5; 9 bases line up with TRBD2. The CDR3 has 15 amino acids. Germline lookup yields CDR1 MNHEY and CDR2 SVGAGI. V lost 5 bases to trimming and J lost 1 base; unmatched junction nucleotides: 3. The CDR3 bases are TGTGCCAGCAGTCCAGCGGGGGGTTCCTACAATGAGCAGTTCTTC. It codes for CASSPAGGSYNEQFF.

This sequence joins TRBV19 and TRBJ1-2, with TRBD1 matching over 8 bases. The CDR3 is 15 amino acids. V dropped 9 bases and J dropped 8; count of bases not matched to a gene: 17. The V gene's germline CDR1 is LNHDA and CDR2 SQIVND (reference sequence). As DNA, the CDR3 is TGTGCCAGCAATAGCCTGCAGGGGGCATCGCGGGGCTACACCTTC. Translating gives CASNSLQGASRGYTF.

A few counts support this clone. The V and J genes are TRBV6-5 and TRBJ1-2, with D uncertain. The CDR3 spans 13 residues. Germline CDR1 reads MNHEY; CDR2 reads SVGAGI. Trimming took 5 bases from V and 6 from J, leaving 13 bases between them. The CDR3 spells CASSLEGSDGYTF. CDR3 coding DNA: TGTGCCAGCAGTCTCGAGGGTAGTGATGGCTACACCTTC.

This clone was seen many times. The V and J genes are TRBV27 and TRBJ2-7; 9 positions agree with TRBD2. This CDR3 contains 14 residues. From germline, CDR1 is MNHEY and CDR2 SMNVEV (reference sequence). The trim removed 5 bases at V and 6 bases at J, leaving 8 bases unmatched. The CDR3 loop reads CASSPLERGVEQYF. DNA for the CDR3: TGTGCCAGCAGTCCTTTGGAGCGGGGGGTCGAGCAGTACTTC.

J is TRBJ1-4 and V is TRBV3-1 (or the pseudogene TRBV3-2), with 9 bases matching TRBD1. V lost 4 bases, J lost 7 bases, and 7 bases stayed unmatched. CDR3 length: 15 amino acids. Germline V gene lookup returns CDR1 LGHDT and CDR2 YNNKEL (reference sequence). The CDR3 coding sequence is TGTGCCAGCAGCCCGCTTGGGACAGGGATTGAAAAACTGTTTTTT. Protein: CASSPLGTGIEKLFF.

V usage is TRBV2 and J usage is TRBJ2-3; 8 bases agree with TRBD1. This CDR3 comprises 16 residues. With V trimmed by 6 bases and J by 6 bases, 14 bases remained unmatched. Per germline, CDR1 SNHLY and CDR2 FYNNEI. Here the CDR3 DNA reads TGTGCCAGCAGACCCGGCGGCGGACAGGGTTCGGATACGCAGTATTTT. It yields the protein CASRPGGGQGSDTQYF.

The CDR3 DNA reads TGTGCCAGCAGCGTCGCTAGCACCGGGGAGCTGTTTTTT. Translated: CASSVASTGELFF. V gene TRBV7-3 combines with J gene TRBJ2-2; D remains ambiguous. The CDR3 spans 13 residues. V was cut by 5 bases and J by 4 bases, with 8 bases left in between. Germline V gene sequence: CDR1 SGHTA, CDR2 FQGTGA.

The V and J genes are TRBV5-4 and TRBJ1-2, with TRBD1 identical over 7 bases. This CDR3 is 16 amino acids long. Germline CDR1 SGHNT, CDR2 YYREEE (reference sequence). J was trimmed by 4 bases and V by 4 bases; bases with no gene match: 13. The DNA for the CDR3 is TGTGCCAGCAGCGTATCCGGGACAGAGACACTCTATGGCTACACCTTC. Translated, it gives CASSVSGTETLYGYTF.

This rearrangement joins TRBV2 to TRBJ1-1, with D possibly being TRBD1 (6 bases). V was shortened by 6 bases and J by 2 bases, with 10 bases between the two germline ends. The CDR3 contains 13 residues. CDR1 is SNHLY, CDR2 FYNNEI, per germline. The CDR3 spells CASRRDINTEAFF. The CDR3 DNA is TGTGCCAGCAGAAGGGACATCAACACTGAAGCTTTCTTT.

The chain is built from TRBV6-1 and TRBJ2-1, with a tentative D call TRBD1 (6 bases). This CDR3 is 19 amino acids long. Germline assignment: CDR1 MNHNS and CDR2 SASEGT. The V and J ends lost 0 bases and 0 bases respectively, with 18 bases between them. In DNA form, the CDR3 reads TGTGCCAGCAGTGAAGCCCTAAACAGGGTTCGGGGCTCCTACAATGAGCAGTTCTTC. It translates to CASSEALNRVRGSYNEQFF.